Sequencing of this TCR beta chain was carried out in a study of blood T cell repertoires in COVID-19. Authors' methods: Reference gene primer amplification gave nucleated cell count estimates. Data came from immunoSEQ multiplex PCR; TCRdb stores just in-frame clones and leaves some out. The V and J calls and clone size are taken from that table; D and trimming were inferred from the DNA. The sample shows approximately 300,000 clones, around 82% of them seen only once. Looked up from germline, CDR1 is SGHRS and CDR2 is YFSETQ. This CDR3 comprises 15 residues. Trimming stripped 4 bases from V and 3 bases from J, with 13 bases between.

The clonotype comes from a woman aged 45-60 years with acute or convalescent COVID-19. Sequences were obtained from peripheral blood. This chain joins TRBV5-1 and TRBJ2-2; the D gene is possibly TRBD2 (5 bases). Written as DNA, the CDR3 is TGCGCCAGCAGCAAAATGGGAGAGGACACCGGGGAGCTGTTTTTT. Translation: CASSKMGEDTGELFF. The full variable domain, with the rest looked up from reference TRBV5-1 and TRBJ2-2, is KAGVTQTPRYLIKTRGQQVTLSCSPISGHRSVSWYQQTPGQGLQFLFEYFSETQRNKGNFPGRFSGRQFSNSRSEMNVSTLELGDSALYLCASSKMGEDTGELFFGEGSRLTVL.